This T cell receptor beta chain derives from a study of blood T cell repertoires in COVID-19. About the research overall: Samples of COVID-19 (acute and convalescent) were obtained from the United States, Italy and Spain. From T cells, B-cell-depleted T cells, or PBMCs came the material, which was cDNA or gDNA.

One Seattle source followed patients from active infection through their disease course. The authors' processing: Estimation of nucleated cell counts relied on the amplification of reference gene primers. Clones were read by immunoSEQ multiplex PCR, and TCRdb kept only the in-frame ones, dropping some. The V and J calls and the clone size are those of that table, but D and trimming were determined from the DNA. The data show about 75,000 clones, about 86% seen once. Sequences were obtained from peripheral blood. The TCR was taken from a man aged 80 or over with COVID-19, enrolled during active disease.

The CDR3 bases are TGTGCCAGCAGGCCGGGGTCGGACCCTAATTCACCCCTCCACTTT. This translates into CASRPGSDPNSPLHF. The chain recombines TRBV6-5 with TRBJ1-6; no firm D call. The CDR3 runs 15 residues. Trimming pared 6 bases from V and 6 bases from J, leaving 15 bases between. CDR1 MNHEY and CDR2 SVGAGI come from the germline V gene.